This T cell receptor (beta chain) was recovered during a study of regulatory T cells in long-lasting Graves disease. The CDR3 totals 16 residues. The V gene's germline CDR1 is SGHVS and CDR2 FNYEAQ. Between the trimmed V and J ends, which lost 3 bases and 0 bases, there was a span of 12 bases. Investigators prepared the TCR beta libraries by applying iRepertoire HTBI primers and Arm-PCR of CDR3 regions. TCRdb analysed the multiplex PCR reads with MiXCR anew, one entry per CDR3 protein. The table records about 440,000 distinct CDR3 sequences, around 14% of them present only once. Noted time point: newly diagnosed GD, antithyroid drugs for less than 3 months. Generation of the TCR library employed RNA extracted from PBMCs. The sample was also reused in another study, on T cells in Graves' hyperthyroidism and ophthalmopathy.

This receptor was taken from a woman aged 25 to 45 with Graves disease. The V and J genes are TRBV7-6 and TRBJ1-3; D ambiguous. The material was peripheral blood mononuclear cells (PBMCs), obtained at new diagnosis, from a patient treated with antithyroid drugs. The CDR3 is CASSFLPVPSGNTIYF. The CDR3 DNA reads as TGTGCCAGCAGCTTCCTACCGGTCCCCTCTGGAAACACCATATATTTT.